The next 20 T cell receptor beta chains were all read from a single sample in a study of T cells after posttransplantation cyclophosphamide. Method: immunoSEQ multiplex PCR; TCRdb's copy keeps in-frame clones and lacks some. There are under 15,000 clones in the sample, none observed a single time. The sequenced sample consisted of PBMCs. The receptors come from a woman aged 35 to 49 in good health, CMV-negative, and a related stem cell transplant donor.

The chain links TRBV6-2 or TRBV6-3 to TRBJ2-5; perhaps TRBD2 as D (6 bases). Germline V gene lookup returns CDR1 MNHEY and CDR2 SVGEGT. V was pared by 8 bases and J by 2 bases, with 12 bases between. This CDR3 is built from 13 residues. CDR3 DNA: TGTGCCAGCGGCGGGGAACCACAAGAGACCCAGTACTTC. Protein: CASGGEPQETQYF.

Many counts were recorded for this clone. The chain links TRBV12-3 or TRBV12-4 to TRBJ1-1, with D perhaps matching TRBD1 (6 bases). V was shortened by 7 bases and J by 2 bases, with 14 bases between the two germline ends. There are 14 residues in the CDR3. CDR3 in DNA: TGTGCCAGCAATACACAGGGATCCAACACTGAAGCTTTCTTT. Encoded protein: CASNTQGSNTEAFF.

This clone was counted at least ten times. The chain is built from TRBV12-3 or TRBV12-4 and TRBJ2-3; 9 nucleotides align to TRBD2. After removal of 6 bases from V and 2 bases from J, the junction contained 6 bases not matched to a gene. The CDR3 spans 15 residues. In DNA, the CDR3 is TGTGCCAGCAGGCAACTAGCGGGTAACACAGATACGCAGTATTTT. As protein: CASRQLAGNTDTQYF.

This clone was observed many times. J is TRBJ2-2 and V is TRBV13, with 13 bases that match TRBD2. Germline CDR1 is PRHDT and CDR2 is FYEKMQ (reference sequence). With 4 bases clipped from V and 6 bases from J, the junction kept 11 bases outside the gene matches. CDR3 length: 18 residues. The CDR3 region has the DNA TGTGCCAGCAGCTCACGTCCACTAGCGGGGGGGCAGTCCGGGGAGCTGTTTTTT. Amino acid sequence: CASSSRPLAGGQSGELFF.

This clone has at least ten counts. CDR3 protein: CASSYSIGFYEQYF. The CDR3 DNA is TGTGCCAGCAGTTACTCGATAGGGTTTTACGAGCAGTACTTC. This chain uses TRBV6-5 with TRBJ2-7, with D uncertain. Germline V gives CDR1 MNHEY, CDR2 SVGAGI. Trimming took off 0 bases at V and 4 bases at J, with 10 bases between the two ends. The CDR3 has 14 residues.

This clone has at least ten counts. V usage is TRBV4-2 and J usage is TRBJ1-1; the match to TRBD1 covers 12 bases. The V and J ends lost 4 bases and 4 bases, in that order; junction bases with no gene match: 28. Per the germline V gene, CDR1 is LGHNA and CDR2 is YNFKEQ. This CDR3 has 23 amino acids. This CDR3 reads CASSPPRTNPTGTGGRICTEAFF. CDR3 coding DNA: TGTGCCAGCAGCCCGCCACGTACGAATCCTACCGGGACAGGGGGCCGAATTTGCACTGAAGCTTTCTTT.

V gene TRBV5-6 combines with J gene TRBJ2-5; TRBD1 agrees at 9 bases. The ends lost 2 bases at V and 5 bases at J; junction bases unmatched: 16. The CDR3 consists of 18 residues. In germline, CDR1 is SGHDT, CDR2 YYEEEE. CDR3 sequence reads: CASSFATGGVKKRETQYF. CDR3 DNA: TGTGCCAGCAGCTTTGCGACAGGGGGGGTTAAAAAAAGGGAGACCCAGTACTTC.

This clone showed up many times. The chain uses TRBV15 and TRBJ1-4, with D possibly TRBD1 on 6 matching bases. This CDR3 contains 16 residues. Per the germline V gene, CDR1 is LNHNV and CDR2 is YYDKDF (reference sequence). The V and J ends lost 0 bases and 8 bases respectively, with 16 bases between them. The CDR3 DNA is TGTGCCACCAGCAGAGATCGAGGGGGTTCTCAGGAAAAACTGTTTTTT. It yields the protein CATSRDRGGSQEKLFF.

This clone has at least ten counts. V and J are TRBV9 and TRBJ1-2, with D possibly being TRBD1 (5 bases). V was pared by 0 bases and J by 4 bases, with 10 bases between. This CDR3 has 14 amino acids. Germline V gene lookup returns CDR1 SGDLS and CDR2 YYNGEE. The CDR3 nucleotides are TGTGCCAGCAGCGTAGCGCAGGGCGTCTATGGCTACACCTTC. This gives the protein CASSVAQGVYGYTF.

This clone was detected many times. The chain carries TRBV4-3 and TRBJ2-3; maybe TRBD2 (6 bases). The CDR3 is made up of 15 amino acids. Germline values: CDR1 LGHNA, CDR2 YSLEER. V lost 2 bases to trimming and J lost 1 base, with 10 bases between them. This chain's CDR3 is CASSQRPSGTDTQYF. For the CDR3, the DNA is TGCGCCAGCAGCCAAAGGCCTAGCGGCACAGATACGCAGTATTTT.

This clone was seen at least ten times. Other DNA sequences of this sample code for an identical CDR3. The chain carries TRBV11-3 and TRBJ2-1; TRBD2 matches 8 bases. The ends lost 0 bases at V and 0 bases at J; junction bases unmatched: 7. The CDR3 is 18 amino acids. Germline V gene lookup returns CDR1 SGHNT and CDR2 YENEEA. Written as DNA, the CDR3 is TGTGCCAGCAGCTTAGATCAGGGAGGGACTAGCTCCTACAATGAGCAGTTCTTC. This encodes CASSLDQGGTSSYNEQFF.

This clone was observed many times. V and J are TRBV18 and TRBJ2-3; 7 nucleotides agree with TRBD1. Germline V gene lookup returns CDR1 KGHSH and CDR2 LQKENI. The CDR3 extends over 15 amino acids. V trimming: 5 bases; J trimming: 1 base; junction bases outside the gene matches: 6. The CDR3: CASSGTGVGTDTQYF. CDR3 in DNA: TGTGCCAGCTCAGGAACAGGGGTCGGCACAGATACGCAGTATTTT. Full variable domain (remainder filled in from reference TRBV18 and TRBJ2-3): NAGVMQNPRHLVRRRGQEARLRCSPMKGHSHVYWYRQLPEEGLKFMVYLQKENIIDESGMPKERFSAEFPKEGPSILRIQQVVRGDSAAYFCASSGTGVGTDTQYFGPGTRLTVL.

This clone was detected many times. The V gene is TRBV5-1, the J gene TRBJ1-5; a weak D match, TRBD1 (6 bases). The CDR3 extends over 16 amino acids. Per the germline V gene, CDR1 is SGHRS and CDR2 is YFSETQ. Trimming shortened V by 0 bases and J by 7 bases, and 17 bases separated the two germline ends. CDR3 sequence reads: CASSLGTTGGLQPQHF. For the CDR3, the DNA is TGCGCCAGCAGCTTGGGAACGACAGGCGGGTTGCAGCCCCAGCATTTT. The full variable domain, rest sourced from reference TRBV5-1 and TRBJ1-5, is KAGVTQTPRYLIKTRGQQVTLSCSPISGHRSVSWYQQTPGQGLQFLFEYFSETQRNKGNFPGRFSGRQFSNSRSEMNVSTLELGDSALYLCASSLGTTGGLQPQHFGDGTRLSIL.

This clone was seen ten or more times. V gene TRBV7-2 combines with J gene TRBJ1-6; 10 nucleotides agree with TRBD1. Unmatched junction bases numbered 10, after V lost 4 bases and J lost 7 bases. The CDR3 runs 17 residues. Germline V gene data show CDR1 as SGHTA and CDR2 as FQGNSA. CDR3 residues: CASSSSGTGAGNSPLHF. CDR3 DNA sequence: TGTGCCAGCAGCTCTTCCGGGACAGGGGCGGGCAATTCACCCCTCCACTTT. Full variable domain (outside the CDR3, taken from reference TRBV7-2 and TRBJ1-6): GAGVSQSPSNKVTEKGKDVELRCDPISGHTALYWYRQSLGQGLEFLIYFQGNSAPDKSGLPSDRFSAERTGGSVSTLTIQRTQQEDSAVYLCASSSSGTGAGNSPLHFGNGTRLTVT.

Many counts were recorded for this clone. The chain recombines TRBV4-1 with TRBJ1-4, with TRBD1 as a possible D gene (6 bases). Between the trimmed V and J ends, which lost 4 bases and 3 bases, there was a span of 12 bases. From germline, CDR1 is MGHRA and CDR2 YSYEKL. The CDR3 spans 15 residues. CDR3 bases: TGCGCCAGCAGCCTTATAGGGGGACCTAATGAAAAACTGTTTTTT. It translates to CASSLIGGPNEKLFF.

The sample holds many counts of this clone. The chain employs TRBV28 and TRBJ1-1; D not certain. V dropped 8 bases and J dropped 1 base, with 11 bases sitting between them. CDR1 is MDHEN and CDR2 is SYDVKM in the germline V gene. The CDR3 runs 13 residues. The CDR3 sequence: CASHLTTNTEAFF. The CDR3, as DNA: TGTGCCAGCCACCTTACAACGAACACTGAAGCTTTCTTT.

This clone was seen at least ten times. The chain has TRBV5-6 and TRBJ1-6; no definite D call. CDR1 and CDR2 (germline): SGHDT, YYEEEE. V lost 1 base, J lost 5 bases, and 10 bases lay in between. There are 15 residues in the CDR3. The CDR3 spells CASSLSPDHNSPLHF. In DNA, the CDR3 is TGTGCCAGCAGCTTGTCCCCAGATCATAATTCACCCCTCCACTTT.

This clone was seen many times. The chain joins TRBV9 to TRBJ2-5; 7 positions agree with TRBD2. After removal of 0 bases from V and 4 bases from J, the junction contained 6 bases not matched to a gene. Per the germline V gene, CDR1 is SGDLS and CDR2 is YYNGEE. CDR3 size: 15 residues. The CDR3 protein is CASSVGYSGLETQYF. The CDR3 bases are TGTGCCAGCAGCGTAGGGTATAGCGGGTTAGAGACCCAGTACTTC. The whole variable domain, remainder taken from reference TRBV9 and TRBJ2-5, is DSGVTQTPKHLITATGQRVTLRCSPRSGDLSVYWYQQSLDQGLQFLIQYYNGEERAKGNILERFSAQQFPDLHSELNLSSLELGDSALYFCASSVGYSGLETQYFGPGTRLLVL.

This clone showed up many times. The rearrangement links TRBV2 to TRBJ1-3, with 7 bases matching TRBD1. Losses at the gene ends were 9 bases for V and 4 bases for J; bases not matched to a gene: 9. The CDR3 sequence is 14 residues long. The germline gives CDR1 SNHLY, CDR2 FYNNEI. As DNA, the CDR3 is TGTGCCAGTCTACAGGGGTCTGCAGGAAACACCATATATTTT. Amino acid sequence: CASLQGSAGNTIYF.

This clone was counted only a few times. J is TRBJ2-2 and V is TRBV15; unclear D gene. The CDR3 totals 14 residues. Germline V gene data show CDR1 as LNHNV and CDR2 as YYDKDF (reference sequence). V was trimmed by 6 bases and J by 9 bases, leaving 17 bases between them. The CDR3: CATSTRSSARELFF. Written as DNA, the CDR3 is TGTGCCACCAGTACCCGGTCGTCCGCTCGGGAGCTGTTTTTT.